These 21 T cell receptor beta chains share one sample of origin, sequenced in a study of spatial heterogeneity in lung cancer. TCRdb re-called the 5' RACE reads through MiXCR, storing one row per CDR3 protein. The profile shows about 95,000 distinct CDR3 sequences, over 8.5% of them singletons. Time point specified: sample taken at primary tumor resection. Whole RNA was taken from tumor, nontumor lung or frozen PBMC; it was then sequenced unsorted. The sample in question was PBMCs, obtained at surgery. Every receptor here comes from a male donor with early-stage non-small cell lung cancer.

This clonotype has at least ten counts. The rearrangement links TRBV7-2 to TRBJ2-1; 8 bases are a match to TRBD2. The germline V gene has CDR1 SGHTA and CDR2 FQGNSA. Trimming took 4 bases from V and 9 from J; bases not matched to a gene: 5. This CDR3 is built from 13 residues. The CDR3 bases are TGTGCCAGCAGCTCTAGAGGGACTAGTGAGCAGTTCTTC. The encoded protein is CASSSRGTSEQFF.

The chain links TRBV6-1 to TRBJ2-3; no firm D call. The V end lost 6 bases, the J end lost 4 bases, and 20 bases lay between the germline ends. CDR1 and CDR2 (germline): MNHNS, SASEGT. The CDR3 has 16 residues. The CDR3 coding sequence is TGTGCCAGCAGGAGAAATAGGGAATTGGTTGCAGATACGCAGTATTTT. Encoded protein: CASRRNRELVADTQYF.

In its sample, this clonotype was seen a few times. The V gene is TRBV6-2 or TRBV6-3, the J gene TRBJ2-3; D possibly corresponds to TRBD1 (6 bases). The CDR3 has 13 amino acids. V was shortened by 5 bases and J by 4 bases, with 10 bases between the two germline ends. Per germline, CDR1 MNHEY and CDR2 SVGEGT. The CDR3 loop reads CASSVKGADTQYF. The DNA for the CDR3 is TGTGCCAGCAGTGTGAAGGGGGCAGATACGCAGTATTTT.

At least ten counts were recorded for this clonotype. The rearrangement joins TRBV5-1 to TRBJ2-1; D may be TRBD1 (6 bases). From germline, CDR1 is SGHRS and CDR2 YFSETQ. The CDR3 has 17 residues. The V and J ends lost 0 bases and 0 bases respectively, with 13 bases between them. The CDR3 sequence is CASSLGGPWSSYNEQFF. The CDR3 DNA is TGCGCCAGCAGCTTGGGGGGGCCGTGGAGCTCCTACAATGAGCAGTTCTTC. The variable domain in full, with the rest retrieved from reference TRBV5-1 and TRBJ2-1, is KAGVTQTPRYLIKTRGQQVTLSCSPISGHRSVSWYQQTPGQGLQFLFEYFSETQRNKGNFPGRFSGRQFSNSRSEMNVSTLELGDSALYLCASSLGGPWSSYNEQFFGPGTRLTVL.

This chain connects TRBV28 to TRBJ1-5; perhaps TRBD1 as D (6 bases). The CDR3 has 13 amino acids. V was pared by 8 bases and J by 4 bases, with 12 bases between. Germline values: CDR1 MDHEN, CDR2 SYDVKM. The CDR3 here is CASEGTLNQPQHF. The CDR3 DNA sequence: TGTGCCAGCGAAGGGACACTTAATCAGCCCCAGCATTTT.

At least ten counts were recorded for this clonotype. This sequence joins TRBV25-1 and TRBJ2-6; possible D gene TRBD1, 6 bases. Germline CDR1 and CDR2: MGHDK and SYGVNS. CDR3 length: 13 amino acids. Trimming left V 8 bases short and J 2 bases short, with 7 bases between. The CDR3 coding sequence is TGTGCCAGCCACAGGGCTGGGGCCAACGTCCTGACTTTC. Its translation: CASHRAGANVLTF.

The genes are TRBV5-4 and TRBJ2-3, with 9 bases aligning to TRBD1. This CDR3 comprises 15 residues. V trimming: 2 bases; J trimming: 3 bases; junction bases outside the gene matches: 4. Germline-derived CDR1 and CDR2 are SGHNT and YYREEE (reference sequence). The CDR3 DNA is TGTGCCAGCAGCTTACAGGGGGCTTATACAGATACGCAGTATTTT. This sequence encodes CASSLQGAYTDTQYF.

The chain links TRBV7-8 to TRBJ2-7, with a tentative D call TRBD2 (6 bases). The germline CDR1 and CDR2 sequences are SGHVS and FQNEAQ. Trimming left V 5 bases short and J 4 bases short, with 15 bases between. CDR3 size: 14 residues. The CDR3: CASSPLGRSYEQYF. CDR3 coding DNA: TGTGCCAGCAGCCCCCTGGGGAGGTCGTACGAGCAGTACTTC.

This clonotype was detected only a few times. The chain combines TRBV18 with TRBJ1-1, with 7 bases identical to TRBD1. The CDR3 extends over 11 amino acids. From germline, CDR1 is KGHSH and CDR2 LQKENI. With V trimmed by 2 bases and J by 12 bases, 3 bases remained unmatched. CDR3 coding DNA: TGTGCCAGCTCACCAGACAGGGAGTCTTTCTTT. It translates to CASSPDRESFF.

The chain joins TRBV20-1 to TRBJ2-7; 7 bases agree with TRBD2. The J segment lost 2 bases and the V segment lost 0 bases, leaving 7 bases of the junction unmatched. CDR3 length: 15 residues. Germline loops: CDR1 DFQATT, CDR2 SNEGSKA (reference sequence). DNA of the CDR3: TGCAGTGCTAGAGATCCCAGCGGGGCGACCTACGAGCAGTACTTC. Translated, it gives CSARDPSGATYEQYF.

At least ten counts were recorded for this clonotype. This sequence joins TRBV2 and TRBJ2-7, with no clear D. Trimming took off 4 bases at V and 5 bases at J, with 12 bases between the two ends. Germline CDR1 is SNHLY and CDR2 is FYNNEI. The CDR3 has 13 residues. CDR3 region: CASSGTVSNEQYF. DNA for the CDR3: TGTGCCAGCAGTGGGACGGTTAGTAACGAGCAGTACTTC.

The sample holds a few counts of this clonotype. This sequence joins TRBV9 and TRBJ2-5; D ambiguous. V shed 0 bases and J shed 5 bases, with 8 bases lying between them. The germline gives CDR1 SGDLS, CDR2 YYNGEE. CDR3 length: 13 residues. CDR3 in DNA: TGTGCCAGCAGCGTAGGGACGCGGGAGACCCAGTACTTC. Residues: CASSVGTRETQYF.

This clonotype was observed at least ten times. V and J are TRBV2 and TRBJ1-4, with a possible D match to TRBD1 (5 bases). Germline V gives CDR1 SNHLY, CDR2 FYNNEI. The CDR3 contains 15 residues. With 4 bases removed from V and 3 bases from J, the gap between germline ends came to 12 bases. The CDR3 nucleotides read TGTGCCAGCAGTGGTGGCCGGGGCGCTAATGAAAAACTGTTTTTT. Translation: CASSGGRGANEKLFF.

This clonotype occurred many times. This chain uses TRBV13 with TRBJ1-1; tentative D call: TRBD1 (6 bases). The CDR3 spans 14 residues. Trimming cost V 6 bases and J 0 bases, with 11 bases left between them. Germline V gene data show CDR1 as PRHDT and CDR2 as FYEKMQ (reference sequence). CDR3 nucleotide sequence: TGTGCCAGCAGACTAGGGACACTGAACACTGAAGCTTTCTTT. It is translated as CASRLGTLNTEAFF.

This clonotype was seen only a few times. V gene TRBV9 combines with J gene TRBJ2-7; D is possibly TRBD1 (5 bases). The CDR3 loop spans 14 amino acids. Trimming shortened V by 2 bases and J by 6 bases, and 15 bases separated the two germline ends. Germline CDR1 is SGDLS and CDR2 is YYNGEE. As DNA, the CDR3 is TGTGCCAGCAGCGTCTTCAGGGTAGCCGGCGAGCAGTACTTC. It is translated as CASSVFRVAGEQYF.

This clonotype was detected only a few times. The J gene is TRBJ1-2, the V gene TRBV27; 7 bases agree with TRBD1. This CDR3 contains 15 residues. V was pared by 5 bases and J by 6 bases, with 12 bases of the junction left unmatched. Germline CDR1 MNHEY, CDR2 SMNVEV (reference sequence). CDR3 residues: CASSPITGVADGYTF. DNA for the CDR3: TGTGCCAGCAGTCCCATTACAGGGGTTGCGGATGGCTACACCTTC.

The V and J genes are TRBV2 and TRBJ2-5, with TRBD2 matching 12 bases. This CDR3 spans 16 amino acids. V shed 5 bases, J shed 2 bases, and the junction held 6 bases outside the gene matches. In germline, CDR1 is SNHLY, CDR2 FYNNEI. Written as DNA, the CDR3 is TGTGCCAGCAGTCCCCTAGCGGGAGGGGCACAAGAGACCCAGTACTTC. Residues: CASSPLAGGAQETQYF. Complete variable domain (other parts from reference TRBV2 and TRBJ2-5): EPEVTQTPSHQVTQMGQEVILRCVPISNHLYFYWYRQILGQKVEFLVSFYNNEISEKSEIFDDQFSVERPDGSNFTLKIRSTKLEDSAMYFCASSPLAGGAQETQYFGPGTRLLVL.

This clonotype was observed at least ten times. This sequence joins TRBV20-1 and TRBJ2-7; 13 nucleotides agree with TRBD2. This CDR3 is 16 amino acids long. Losses at the gene ends were 0 bases for V and 7 bases for J; bases not matched to a gene: 9. The germline gives CDR1 DFQATT, CDR2 SNEGSKA (reference sequence). The CDR3 spells CSARDPTSGGAREQYF. The DNA for the CDR3 is TGCAGTGCTAGAGATCCAACTAGCGGGGGGGCTCGGGAGCAGTACTTC.

The chain combines TRBV6-5 with TRBJ2-7; D is possibly TRBD1 or TRBD2 (5 bases each). CDR1 is MNHEY, CDR2 SVGAGI, per germline. The CDR3 consists of 13 residues. V dropped 7 bases and J dropped 9 bases, with 19 bases sitting between them. CDR3 loop: CASTPPGAGRQYF. As DNA, the CDR3 is TGTGCCAGCACTCCCCCCGGGGCCGGTAGGCAGTACTTC.

This clonotype was found a few times. The rearrangement uses TRBV5-1 and TRBJ1-1, with 7 bases identical to TRBD1. The CDR3 covers 14 residues. Germline values: CDR1 SGHRS, CDR2 YFSETQ. J lost 0 bases, V lost 3 bases, and 2 bases had no gene match. CDR3 nucleotides: TGCGCCAGCAGCTGGGGACAGATGAACACTGAAGCTTTCTTT. This codes for CASSWGQMNTEAFF.

This clonotype was seen only a few times. The gene calls are TRBV5-1 and TRBJ1-1; maybe TRBD1 (5 bases). CDR1 SGHRS and CDR2 YFSETQ come from the germline V gene. The V gene lost 0 bases and the J gene lost 1 base, with 13 bases spanning the gap. The CDR3 contains 16 residues. The DNA for the CDR3 is TGCGCCAGCAGCTTGGCCCCCCGGGGGAAGAACACTGAAGCTTTCTTT. Protein product: CASSLAPRGKNTEAFF.